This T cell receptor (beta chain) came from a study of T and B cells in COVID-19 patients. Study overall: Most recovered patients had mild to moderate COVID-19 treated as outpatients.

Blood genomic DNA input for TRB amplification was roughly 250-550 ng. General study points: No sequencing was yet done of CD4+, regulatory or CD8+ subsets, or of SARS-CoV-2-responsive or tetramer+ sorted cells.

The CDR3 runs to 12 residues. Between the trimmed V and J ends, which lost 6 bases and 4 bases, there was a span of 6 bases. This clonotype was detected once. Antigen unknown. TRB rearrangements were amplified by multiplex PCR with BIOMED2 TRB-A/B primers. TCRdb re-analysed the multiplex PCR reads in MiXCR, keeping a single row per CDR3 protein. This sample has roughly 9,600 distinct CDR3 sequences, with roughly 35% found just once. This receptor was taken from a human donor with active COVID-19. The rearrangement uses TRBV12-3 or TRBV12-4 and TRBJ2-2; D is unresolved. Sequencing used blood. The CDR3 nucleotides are TGTGCCAGCAGCACAATCACCGGGGAGCTGTTTTTT. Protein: CASSTITGELFF.